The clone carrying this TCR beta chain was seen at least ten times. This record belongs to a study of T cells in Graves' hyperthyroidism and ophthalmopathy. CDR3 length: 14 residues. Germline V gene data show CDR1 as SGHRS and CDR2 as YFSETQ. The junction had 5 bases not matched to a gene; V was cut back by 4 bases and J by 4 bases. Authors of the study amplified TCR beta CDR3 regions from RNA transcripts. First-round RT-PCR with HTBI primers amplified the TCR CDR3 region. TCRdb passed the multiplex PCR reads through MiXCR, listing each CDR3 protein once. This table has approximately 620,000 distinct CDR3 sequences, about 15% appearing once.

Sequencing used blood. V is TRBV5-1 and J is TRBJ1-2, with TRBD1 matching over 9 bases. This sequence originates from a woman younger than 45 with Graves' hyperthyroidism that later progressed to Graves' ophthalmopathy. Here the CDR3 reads CASSGDRASYGYTF. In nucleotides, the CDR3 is TGCGCCAGCAGCGGGGACAGGGCATCCTATGGCTACACCTTC.